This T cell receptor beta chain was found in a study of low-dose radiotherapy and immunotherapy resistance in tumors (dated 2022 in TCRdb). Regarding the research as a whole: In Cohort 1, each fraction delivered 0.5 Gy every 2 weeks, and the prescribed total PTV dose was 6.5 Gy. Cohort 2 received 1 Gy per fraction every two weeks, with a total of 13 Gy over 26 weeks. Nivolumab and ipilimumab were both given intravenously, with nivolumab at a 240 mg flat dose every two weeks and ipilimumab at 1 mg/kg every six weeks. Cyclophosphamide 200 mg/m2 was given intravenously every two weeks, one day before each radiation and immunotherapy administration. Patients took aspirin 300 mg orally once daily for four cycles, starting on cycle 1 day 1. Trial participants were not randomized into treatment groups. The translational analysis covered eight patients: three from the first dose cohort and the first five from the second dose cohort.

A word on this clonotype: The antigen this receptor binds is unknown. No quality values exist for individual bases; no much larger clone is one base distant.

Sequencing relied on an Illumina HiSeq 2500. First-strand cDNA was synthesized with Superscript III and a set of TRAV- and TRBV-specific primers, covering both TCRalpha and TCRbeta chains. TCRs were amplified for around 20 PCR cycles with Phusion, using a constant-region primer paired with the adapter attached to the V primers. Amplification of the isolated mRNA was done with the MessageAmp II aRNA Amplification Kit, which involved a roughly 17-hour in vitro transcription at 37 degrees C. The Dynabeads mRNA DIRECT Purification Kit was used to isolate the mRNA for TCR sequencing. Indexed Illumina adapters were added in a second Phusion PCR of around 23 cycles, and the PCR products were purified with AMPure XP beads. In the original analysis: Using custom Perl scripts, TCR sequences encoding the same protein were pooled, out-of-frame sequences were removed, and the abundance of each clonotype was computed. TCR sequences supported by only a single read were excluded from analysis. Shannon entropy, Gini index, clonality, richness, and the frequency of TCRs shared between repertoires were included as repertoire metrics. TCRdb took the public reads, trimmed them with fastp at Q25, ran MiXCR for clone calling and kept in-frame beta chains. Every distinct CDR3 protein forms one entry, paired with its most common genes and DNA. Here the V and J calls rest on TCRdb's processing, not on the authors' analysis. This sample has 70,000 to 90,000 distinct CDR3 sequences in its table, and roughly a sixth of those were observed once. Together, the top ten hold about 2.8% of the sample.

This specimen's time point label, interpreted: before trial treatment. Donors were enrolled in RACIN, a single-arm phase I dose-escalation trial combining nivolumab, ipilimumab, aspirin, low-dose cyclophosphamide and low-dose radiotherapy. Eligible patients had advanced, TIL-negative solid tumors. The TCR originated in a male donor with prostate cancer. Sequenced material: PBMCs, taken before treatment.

The sequence in DNA is TGTGCCAGCAGAGATTTGGGGCGAGATACGCAGTATTTT. It encodes CASRDLGRDTQYF. The chain is made from TRBV2 and TRBJ2-3, and TRBD1 may be the D gene, going by 5 matching bases. Measured from the cysteine to the phenylalanine, the CDR3 is 13 residues long. Only the CDR3 portion is preserved as DNA: 39 bases, with reading frame beginning at the first base. CDR1 and CDR2, per the germline V gene, are SNHLY and FYNNEI. V and J are truncated by 6 bases and 5 bases respectively, leaving an intervening sequence of 12 bases.